These T cell receptor beta chains were read from a single sample in a study of cytomegalovirus exposure and HLA in healthy donors. The protocol was immunoSEQ multiplex PCR, while the TCRdb copy is restricted to in-frame clones and leaves out a portion. The data hold 220,000 or so clones, with 80% to 90% observed a single time. The sequenced sample consisted of PBMCs. Receptors were obtained from a woman younger than 35 in good health and CMV-seropositive. Each CDR3 is given with its conserved first and last residue. D genes are given only for firm matches. Clone size, where shown, is once, few, many, or a class for clones that have expanded.

v_gene: TRBV19; d_gene: NA; j_gene: TRBJ1-5; abundance: NA; CDR3nt: TGTGCCAGCCATAGTAGCGGACTAGGGGGCAATCAGCCCCAGCATTTT; CDR3aa: CASHSSGLGGNQPQHF
v_gene: TRBV15; d_gene: NA; j_gene: TRBJ2-2; abundance: NA; CDR3nt: TGTGCCACCAGCAGGGAGTGGGGGGAGGACGGGGAGCTGTTTTTT; CDR3aa: CATSREWGEDGELFF
v_gene: TRBV9; d_gene: TRBD1; j_gene: TRBJ1-1; abundance: NA; CDR3nt: TGTGCCAGCAGCGTGACAGGGGGCACTGAAGCTTTCTTT; CDR3aa: CASSVTGGTEAFF
v_gene: TRBV16; d_gene: NA; j_gene: TRBJ2-1; abundance: NA; CDR3nt: TGTGCCAGCAGGCTCCCCGAGGGAGCGTTGAATGAGCAGTTCTTC; CDR3aa: CASRLPEGALNEQFF
v_gene: TRBV28; d_gene: NA; j_gene: TRBJ1-3; abundance: once; CDR3nt: TGTGCCAGCAGCACTAGATTCGTGGATGGAAACACCATATATTTT; CDR3aa: CASSTRFVDGNTIYF
v_gene: TRBV7-3; d_gene: NA; j_gene: TRBJ1-2; abundance: NA; CDR3nt: TGTGCCAGCACCCCAGGCGAATACAGGGTGAACTATGGCTACACCTTC; CDR3aa: CASTPGEYRVNYGYTF
v_gene: TRBV19; d_gene: TRBD1; j_gene: TRBJ2-2; abundance: NA; CDR3nt: TGTGCCAGTAGTATCGGGACAGCCACCGGGGAGCTGTTTTTT; CDR3aa: CASSIGTATGELFF
v_gene: TRBV27; d_gene: NA; j_gene: TRBJ2-1; abundance: NA; CDR3nt: TGTGCCAGCAGTCACATCTTCAGTCTCCTCTACAATGAGCAGTTCTTC; CDR3aa: CASSHIFSLLYNEQFF
v_gene: TRBV6-1; d_gene: NA; j_gene: TRBJ2-3; abundance: NA; CDR3nt: TGTGCCAGCATCAGCGGAGGAGCGAGCACAGATACGCAGTATTTT; CDR3aa: CASISGGASTDTQYF
v_gene: TRBV7-3; d_gene: NA; j_gene: TRBJ2-7; abundance: NA; CDR3nt: TGTGCCAGCAGCTTCCGGCGGGACTCACACTACGAGCAGTACTTC; CDR3aa: CASSFRRDSHYEQYF
v_gene: TRBV11-2; d_gene: NA; j_gene: TRBJ1-5; abundance: NA; CDR3nt: TGTGCCAGCAGCTCCGACAATAGCAATCAGCCCCAGCATTTT; CDR3aa: CASSSDNSNQPQHF
v_gene: TRBV6-1; d_gene: NA; j_gene: TRBJ2-7; abundance: once; CDR3nt: TGTGCCGGGGGACTTAACTCCTACGAGCAGTACTTC; CDR3aa: CAGGLNSYEQYF
v_gene: TRBV28; d_gene: TRBD1; j_gene: TRBJ1-1; abundance: NA; CDR3nt: TGTGCCAGCAGTTTAGGTGGGACAGGGTATAATAGGGACACTGAAGCTTTCTTT; CDR3aa: CASSLGGTGYNRDTEAFF
v_gene: TRBV6-5; d_gene: NA; j_gene: TRBJ1-1; abundance: NA; CDR3nt: TGTGCCAGCAGTTGGCAGGGGTCGGCTTTCTTT; CDR3aa: CASSWQGSAFF
v_gene: TRBV7-8; d_gene: TRBD2; j_gene: TRBJ2-7; abundance: NA; CDR3nt: TGTGCCAGCAGCTTTAAAGGGCTAGGACTAGCGGGACCCTACGAGCAGTACTTC; CDR3aa: CASSFKGLGLAGPYEQYF
v_gene: TRBV30; d_gene: NA; j_gene: TRBJ2-3; abundance: NA; CDR3nt: TGTGCCTGGAGTGTAGGACAAAGCGATACGCAGTATTTT; CDR3aa: CAWSVGQSDTQYF
v_gene: TRBV27; d_gene: NA; j_gene: TRBJ1-1; abundance: NA; CDR3nt: TGTGCCAGCAGCCCAGGGGTGGAATCACTCGGGGCTTTCTTT; CDR3aa: CASSPGVESLGAFF
v_gene: TRBV7-2; d_gene: NA; j_gene: TRBJ1-5; abundance: once; CDR3nt: TGTGCCAGCAGCCCAGCTTTGACAGCCGATCAGCCCCAGCATTTT; CDR3aa: CASSPALTADQPQHF